This TCR beta chain was retrieved from a study of regulatory T cells in long-lasting Graves disease. General study results and limits: Possibly, accuracy suffered from the small sample size.

Germline CDR1 MNHEY, CDR2 SVGAGI. The CDR3 contains 14 residues. V gave up 2 bases and J gave up 9 bases; unmatched junction bases: 2. This clonotype was counted a few times. The antigen remains undetermined. Sample time point: newly diagnosed GD, antithyroid drugs for less than 3 months. The TCR library was made from RNA extracted from PBMCs. TCR beta libraries were built with iRepertoire HTBI primers and Arm-PCR of CDR3 regions. From the multiplex PCR reads, TCRdb called clonotypes with MiXCR, one entry per CDR3 protein. This sample carries about 420,000 distinct CDR3 sequences, about 16% of them seen once, and the ten largest clones take around 23%. A further study also used this sample, focusing on T cells in Graves' hyperthyroidism and ophthalmopathy. That study adds: The study enrolled patients aged 18 to 65 with newly diagnosed hyperthyroidism of under 2 months' duration. The HTBI primer set drove a first-round RT-PCR of the TCR CDR3.

The sample was peripheral blood mononuclear cells (PBMCs), taken at new diagnosis, from a patient treated with antithyroid drugs. V and J are TRBV6-5 and TRBJ1-6, with TRBD1 identical over 9 bases. This TCR was recovered from a young woman with Graves disease. CDR3 sequence: CASSYRDRVSPLHF. The CDR3 DNA follows: TGTGCCAGCAGTTACCGGGACAGGGTTTCACCCCTCCACTTT.